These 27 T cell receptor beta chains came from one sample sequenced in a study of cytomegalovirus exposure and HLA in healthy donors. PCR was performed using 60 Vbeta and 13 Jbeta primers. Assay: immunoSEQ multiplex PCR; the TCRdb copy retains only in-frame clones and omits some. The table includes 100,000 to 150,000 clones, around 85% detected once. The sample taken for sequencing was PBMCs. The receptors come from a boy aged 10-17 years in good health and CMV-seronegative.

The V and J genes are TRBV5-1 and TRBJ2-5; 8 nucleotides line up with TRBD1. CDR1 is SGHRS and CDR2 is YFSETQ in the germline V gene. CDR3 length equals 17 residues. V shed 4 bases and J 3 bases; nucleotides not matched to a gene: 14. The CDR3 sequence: CASSIIVWDRNEETQYF. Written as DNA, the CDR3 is TGCGCCAGCAGCATCATCGTTTGGGACAGGAATGAAGAGACCCAGTACTTC.

The CDR3 loop is CASSSEAGLRGYTF. CDR3 nucleotides: TGTGCCAGCAGCTCCGAGGCGGGGTTAAGGGGCTACACCTTC. This chain links TRBV7-2 with TRBJ1-2; no definite D call. V was pared by 4 bases and J by 8 bases, with 17 bases between. CDR1 SGHTA and CDR2 FQGNSA come from the germline V gene. The CDR3 is 14 residues long.

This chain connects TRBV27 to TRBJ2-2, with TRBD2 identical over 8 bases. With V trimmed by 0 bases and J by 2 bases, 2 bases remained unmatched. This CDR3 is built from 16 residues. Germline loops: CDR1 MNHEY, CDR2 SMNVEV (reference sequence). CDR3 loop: CASSLSAGGNTGELFF. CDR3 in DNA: TGTGCCAGCAGTTTATCGGCGGGGGGAAACACCGGGGAGCTGTTTTTT.

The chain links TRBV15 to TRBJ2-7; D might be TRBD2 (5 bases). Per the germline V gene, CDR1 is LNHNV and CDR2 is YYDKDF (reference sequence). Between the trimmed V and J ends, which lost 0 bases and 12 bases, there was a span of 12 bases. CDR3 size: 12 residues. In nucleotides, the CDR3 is TGTGCCACCAGCAGAGATCGACTACGCGGGTACTTC. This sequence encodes CATSRDRLRGYF. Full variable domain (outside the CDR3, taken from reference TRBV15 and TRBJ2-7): DAMVIQNPRYQVTQFGKPVTLSCSQTLNHNVMYWYQQKSSQAPKLLFHYYDKDFNNEADTPDNFQSRRPNTSFCFLDIRSPGLGDTAMYLCATSRDRLRGYFGPGTRLTVT.

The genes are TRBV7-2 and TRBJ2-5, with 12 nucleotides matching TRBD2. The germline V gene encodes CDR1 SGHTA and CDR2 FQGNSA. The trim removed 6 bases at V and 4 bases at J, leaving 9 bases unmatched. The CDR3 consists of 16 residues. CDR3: CASSFIGLAGSETQYF. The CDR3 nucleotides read TGTGCCAGCAGTTTTATCGGACTAGCGGGATCAGAGACCCAGTACTTC. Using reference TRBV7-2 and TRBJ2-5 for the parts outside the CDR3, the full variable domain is GAGVSQSPSNKVTEKGKDVELRCDPISGHTALYWYRQSLGQGLEFLIYFQGNSAPDKSGLPSDRFSAERTGGSVSTLTIQRTQQEDSAVYLCASSFIGLAGSETQYFGPGTRLLVL.

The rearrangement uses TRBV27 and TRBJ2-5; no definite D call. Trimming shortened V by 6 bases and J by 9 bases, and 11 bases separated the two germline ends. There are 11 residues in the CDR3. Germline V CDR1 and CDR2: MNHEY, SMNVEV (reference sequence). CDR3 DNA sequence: TGTGCCAGCAGCCGCGTTGAGGCCCAGTACTTC. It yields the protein CASSRVEAQYF.

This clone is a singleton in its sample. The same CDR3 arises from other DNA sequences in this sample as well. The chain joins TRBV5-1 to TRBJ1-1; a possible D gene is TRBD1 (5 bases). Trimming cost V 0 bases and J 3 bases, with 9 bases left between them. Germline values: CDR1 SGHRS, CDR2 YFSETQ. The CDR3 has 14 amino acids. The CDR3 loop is CASSLVGGDTEAFF. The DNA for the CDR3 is TGCGCCAGCAGCTTGGTAGGAGGGGACACTGAAGCTTTCTTT.

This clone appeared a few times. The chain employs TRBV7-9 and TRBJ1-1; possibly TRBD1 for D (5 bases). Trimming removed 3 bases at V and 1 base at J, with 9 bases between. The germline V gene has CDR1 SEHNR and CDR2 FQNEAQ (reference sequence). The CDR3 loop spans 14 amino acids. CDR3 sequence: CASSFAGRNTEAFF. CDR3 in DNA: TGTGCCAGCAGCTTCGCGGGACGGAACACTGAAGCTTTCTTT.

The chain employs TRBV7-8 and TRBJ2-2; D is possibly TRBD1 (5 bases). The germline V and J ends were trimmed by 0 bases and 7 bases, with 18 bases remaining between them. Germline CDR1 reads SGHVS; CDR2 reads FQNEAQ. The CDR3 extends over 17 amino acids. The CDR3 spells CASSLAWGQAGIGELFF. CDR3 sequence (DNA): TGTGCCAGCAGCTTAGCGTGGGGTCAGGCAGGGATCGGGGAGCTGTTTTTT. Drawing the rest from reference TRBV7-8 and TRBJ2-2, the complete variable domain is GAGVSQSPRYKVAKRGQDVALRCDPISGHVSLFWYQQALGQGPEFLTYFQNEAQLDKSGLPSDRFFAERPEGSVSTLKIQRTQQEDSAVYLCASSLAWGQAGIGELFFGEGSRLTVL.

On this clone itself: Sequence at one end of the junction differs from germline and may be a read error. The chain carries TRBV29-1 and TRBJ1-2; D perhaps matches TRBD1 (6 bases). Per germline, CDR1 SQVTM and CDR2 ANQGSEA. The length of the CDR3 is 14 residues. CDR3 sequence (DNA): TGCAGCGTCCTACAGGGAATGGGATTATATGGCTACCCCTTC. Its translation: CSVLQGMGLYGYPF.

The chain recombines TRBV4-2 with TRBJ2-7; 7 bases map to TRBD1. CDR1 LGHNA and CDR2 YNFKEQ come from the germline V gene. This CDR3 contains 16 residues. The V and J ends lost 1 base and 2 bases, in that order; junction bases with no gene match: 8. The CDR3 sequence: CASSQVETGLTYEQYF. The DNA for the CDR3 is TGTGCCAGCAGCCAAGTGGAGACAGGGTTAACCTACGAGCAGTACTTC.

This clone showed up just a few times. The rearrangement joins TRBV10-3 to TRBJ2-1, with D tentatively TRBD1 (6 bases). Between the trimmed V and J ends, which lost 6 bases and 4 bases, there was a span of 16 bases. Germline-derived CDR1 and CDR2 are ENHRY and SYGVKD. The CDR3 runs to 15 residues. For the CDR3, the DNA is TGTGCCATCAGATTGGGACAAGGGACGTACAATGAGCAGTTCTTC. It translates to CAIRLGQGTYNEQFF.

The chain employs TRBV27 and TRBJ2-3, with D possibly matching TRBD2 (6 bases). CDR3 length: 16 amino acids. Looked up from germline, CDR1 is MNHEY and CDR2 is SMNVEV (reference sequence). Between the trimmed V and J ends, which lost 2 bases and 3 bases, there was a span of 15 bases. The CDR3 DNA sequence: TGTGCCAGCAGTTTACGTGGCGGGGACCGGACAGATACGCAGTATTTT. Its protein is CASSLRGGDRTDTQYF.

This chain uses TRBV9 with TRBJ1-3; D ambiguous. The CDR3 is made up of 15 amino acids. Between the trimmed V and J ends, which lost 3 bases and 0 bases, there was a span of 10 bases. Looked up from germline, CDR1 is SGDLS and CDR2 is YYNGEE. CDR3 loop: CASSGGAASGNTIYF. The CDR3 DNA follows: TGTGCCAGCAGCGGCGGCGCAGCCTCTGGAAACACCATATATTTT.

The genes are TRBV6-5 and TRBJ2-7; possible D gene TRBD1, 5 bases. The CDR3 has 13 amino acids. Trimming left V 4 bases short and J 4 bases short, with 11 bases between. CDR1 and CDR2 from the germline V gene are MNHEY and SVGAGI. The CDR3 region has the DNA TGTGCCAGCAGTTCCCAGGGTCGGTACGAGCAGTACTTC. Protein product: CASSSQGRYEQYF.

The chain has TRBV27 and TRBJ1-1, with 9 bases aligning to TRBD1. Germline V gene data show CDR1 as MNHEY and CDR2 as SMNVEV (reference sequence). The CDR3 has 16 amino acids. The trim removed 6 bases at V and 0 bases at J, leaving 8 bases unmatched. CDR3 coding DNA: TGTGCCAGCAGCCCGGACAGGGGCGAGATGAACACTGAAGCTTTCTTT. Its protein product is CASSPDRGEMNTEAFF.

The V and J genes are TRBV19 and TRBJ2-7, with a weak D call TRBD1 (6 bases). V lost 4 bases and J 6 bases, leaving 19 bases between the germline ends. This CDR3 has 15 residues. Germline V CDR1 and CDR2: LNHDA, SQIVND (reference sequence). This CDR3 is CASSRRTAQWGEQYF. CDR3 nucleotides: TGTGCCAGTAGTAGGAGGACAGCGCAGTGGGGCGAGCAGTACTTC. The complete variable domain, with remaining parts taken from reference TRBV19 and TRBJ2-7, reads DGGITQSPKYLFRKEGQNVTLSCEQNLNHDAMYWYRQDPGQGLRLIYYSQIVNDFQKGDIAEGYSVSREKKESFPLTVTSAQKNPTAFYLCASSRRTAQWGEQYFGPGTRLTVT.

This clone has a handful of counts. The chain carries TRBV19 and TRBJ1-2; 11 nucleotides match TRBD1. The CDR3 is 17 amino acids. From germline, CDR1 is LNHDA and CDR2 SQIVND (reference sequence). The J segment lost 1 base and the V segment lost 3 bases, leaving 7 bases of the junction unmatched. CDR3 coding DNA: TGTGCCAGTAGTATCCTGGCCGGGACAGGGGGTAACTATGGCTACACCTTC. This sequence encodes CASSILAGTGGNYGYTF.

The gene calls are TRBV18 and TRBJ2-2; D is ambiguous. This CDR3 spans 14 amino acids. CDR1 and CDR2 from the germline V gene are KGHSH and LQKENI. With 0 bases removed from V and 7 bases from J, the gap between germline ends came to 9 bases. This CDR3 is CASSPPSGIGELFF. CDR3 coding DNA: TGTGCCAGCTCACCACCCTCCGGTATCGGGGAGCTGTTTTTT.

The CDR3 DNA follows: TGTGCCAGCAGTGACGGGGGGGCTAGCACAGATACGCAGTATTTT. It is translated as CASSDGGASTDTQYF. V and J are TRBV6-4 and TRBJ2-3; D perhaps matches TRBD2 (7 bases). Germline V lookup: CDR1 MRHNA, CDR2 SNTAGT. V lost 2 bases to trimming and J lost 0 bases, with 9 bases between them. The CDR3 totals 15 residues.

The CDR3: CASFLNYGYTF. CDR3 bases: TGTGCCAGCTTCCTAAACTATGGCTACACCTTC. The chain links TRBV6-1 to TRBJ1-2; D is uncertain. Germline lookup yields CDR1 MNHNS and CDR2 SASEGT. The V end lost 8 bases, the J end lost 2 bases, and 6 bases lay between the germline ends. This CDR3 spans 11 amino acids.

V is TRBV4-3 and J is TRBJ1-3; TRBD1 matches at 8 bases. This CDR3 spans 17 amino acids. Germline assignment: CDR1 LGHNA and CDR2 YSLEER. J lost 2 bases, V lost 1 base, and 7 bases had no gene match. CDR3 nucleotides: TGCGCCAGCAGCCAAGCCCCTTTGGGACAGGCTGGAAACACCATATATTTT. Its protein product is CASSQAPLGQAGNTIYF.

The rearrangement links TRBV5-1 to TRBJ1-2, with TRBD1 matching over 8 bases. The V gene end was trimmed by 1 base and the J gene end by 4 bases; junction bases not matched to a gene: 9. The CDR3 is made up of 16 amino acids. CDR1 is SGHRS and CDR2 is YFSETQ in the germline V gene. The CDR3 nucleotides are TGCGCCAGCAGCTTGCGGGACAGGACTAATTCCTATGGCTACACCTTC. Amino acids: CASSLRDRTNSYGYTF. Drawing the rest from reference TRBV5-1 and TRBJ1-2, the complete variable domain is KAGVTQTPRYLIKTRGQQVTLSCSPISGHRSVSWYQQTPGQGLQFLFEYFSETQRNKGNFPGRFSGRQFSNSRSEMNVSTLELGDSALYLCASSLRDRTNSYGYTFGSGTRLTVV.

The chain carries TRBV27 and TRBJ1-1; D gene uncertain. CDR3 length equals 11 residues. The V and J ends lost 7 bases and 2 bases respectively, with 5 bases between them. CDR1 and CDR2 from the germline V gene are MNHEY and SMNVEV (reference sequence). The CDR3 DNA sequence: TGTGCCAGCATTCTTAACACTGAAGCTTTCTTT. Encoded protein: CASILNTEAFF.

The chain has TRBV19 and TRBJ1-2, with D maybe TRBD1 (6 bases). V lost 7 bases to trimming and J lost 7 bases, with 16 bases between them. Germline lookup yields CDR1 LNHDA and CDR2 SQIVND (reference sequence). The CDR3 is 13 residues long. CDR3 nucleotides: TGTGCCAGTACCGGGGGGCGCTTTGCTGGCTACACCTTC. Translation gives CASTGGRFAGYTF.

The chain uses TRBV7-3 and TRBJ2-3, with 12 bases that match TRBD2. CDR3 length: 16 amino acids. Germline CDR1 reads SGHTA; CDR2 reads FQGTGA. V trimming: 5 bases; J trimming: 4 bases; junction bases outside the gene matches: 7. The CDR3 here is CASSPGLAGFSDTQYF. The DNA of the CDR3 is TGTGCCAGCAGCCCTGGACTAGCGGGGTTTTCAGATACGCAGTATTTT.

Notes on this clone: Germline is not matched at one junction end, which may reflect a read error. The CDR3 sequence is CASNEPRAANEKLFF. CDR3 bases: TGTGCCAGCAATGAACCCCGCGCGGCTAATGAAAAACTGTTTTTT. This chain connects TRBV6-1 to TRBJ1-4; D is unclear. Germline assignment: CDR1 MNHNS and CDR2 SASEGT. The CDR3 has 15 amino acids.